These T cell receptor beta chains were read from a single sample in a study of read filtering for tumor transcriptome and immune sequencing. TCRdb re-analysed the reads in MiXCR, keeping a single row per CDR3 protein. The sample has approximately 59,000 distinct CDR3 sequences; 9% to 15% are singletons. Sequenced: a population of CD138-negative cells sorted from bone marrow. Source of these receptors: a donor at least 40 years old with multiple myeloma. CDR3s include the opening cysteine and the closing phenylalanine or tryptophan. The order of the fields is D gene, V gene, CDR3 protein. The D gene is left open where the match is weak.

- | TRBV3-1 | CASSQVEGQETQDF
- | TRBV28 | CASSPIDGWAYEQYF
- | TRBV7-6 | CASTDIRGTDTQYF
TRBD1 | TRBV19 | CASRVLGQSSTDTQYF
- | TRBV4-2 | CASSQDGRNTEAFF
TRBD1 | TRBV6-6 | CASSYTTDREKNIQYF
- | TRBV29-1 | CGVGRGNRNEQFF
- | TRBV9 | CASSVAGDNSPLHF
- | TRBV2 | CASRTETQYF
- | TRBV7-8 | CASSLGPGRGTDTQYF
- | TRBV20-1 | CSARGLPRDNYGYTF
- | TRBV19 | CASSIRGSSAYTDTQYF
- | TRBV20-1 | CSARGPHRGSNEQFF
TRBD1 | TRBV4-2 | CASSPRGQGLRQQYF
- | TRBV5-5 | CASSLAGGSDSGANVLTF
TRBD2 | TRBV20-1 | CSARDLGLAPGELFF
TRBD1 | TRBV9 | CASSVGPGQQETQYF
TRBD1 | TRBV5-1 | CASSSDRANTEAFF
TRBD2 | TRBV30 | CAWTLGGETQYF
- | TRBV21-1 | CASSSRVHKSTDTQYF
- | TRBV3-1 | CASSRGSNQPQHF